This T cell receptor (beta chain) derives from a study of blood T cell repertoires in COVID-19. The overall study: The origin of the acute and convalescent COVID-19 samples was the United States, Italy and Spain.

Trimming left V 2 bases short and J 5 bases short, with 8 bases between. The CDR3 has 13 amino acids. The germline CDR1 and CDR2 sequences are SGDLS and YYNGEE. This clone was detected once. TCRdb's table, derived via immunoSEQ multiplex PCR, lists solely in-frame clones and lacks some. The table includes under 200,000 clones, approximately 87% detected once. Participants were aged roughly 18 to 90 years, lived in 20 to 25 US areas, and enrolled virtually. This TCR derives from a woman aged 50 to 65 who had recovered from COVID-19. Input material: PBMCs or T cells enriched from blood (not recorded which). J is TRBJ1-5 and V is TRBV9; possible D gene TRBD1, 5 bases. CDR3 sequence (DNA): TGTGCCAGCAGCGTGGGACTCCATCAGCCCCAGCATTTT. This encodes CASSVGLHQPQHF.